This T cell receptor beta chain was sequenced during a study of blood T cells in healthy people across ages. Study results and limitations: There was a strong correlation between TCR beta diversity and naive T cell percentage.

Germline V gives CDR1 SGHAT, CDR2 FQNNGV. V lost 8 bases and J lost 4, with 30 bases in between. The CDR3 has 20 residues. Next came a second PCR, run for about 7 to 12 cycles, which used a sample-barcoded 5' primer along with a J-beta primer mix. TCRdb independently ran MiXCR on the 5' RACE reads; one entry per CDR3 protein. The data contain fewer than 650,000 distinct CDR3 sequences, roughly a quarter of them singletons. With regard to this clonotype: The antigen is unknown.

This sample also belongs to another study, concerning T cells of mothers and their children.

The receptor comes from a boy between 2 and 10 years old in good health. The J gene is TRBJ1-6, the V gene TRBV11-2; D possibly corresponds to TRBD1 (6 bases). The sample comprised blood. CDR3 loop: CASCYGKKGGMAMYNSPLHF. The CDR3 coding sequence is TGTGCCAGCTGTTATGGGAAGAAAGGGGGAATGGCAATGTATAATTCACCCCTCCACTTT.